This TCR beta chain was retrieved from a study of beta chain features in type 1 diabetes (dated by TCRdb to the late 2010s). Background for the entire study: Mean age, gender distribution, total cell number and subset yield did not differ between patients and healthy donors. In the study, TCRB repertoires of sorted circulating CD4+ T cell subsets from recently diagnosed type 1 diabetes patients were compared with those of matched healthy donors. Across all samples, approximately 98,000,000 sorted cells were examined, and cell number per subset correlated strongly with RNA yield. Naive and central memory subsets were obtained from all 28 donors, but regulatory and stem cell-like memory subsets were isolated from only 8 patients and roughly eight healthy donors. The investigation overall reported the following: Naive, central memory and regulatory TCRB repertoires appeared to be more similar among patients than among healthy donors. At VDJ recombination sites, type 1 diabetes patients had fewer insertions and more deleted nucleotides, which implies abnormalities in thymic rearrangement. Only small numbers of individuals were included in the HLA sub-analyses, which left unresolved whether HLA type had any influence on TCRB rearrangement. PCR may preferentially amplify shorter templates, but because patient and control samples were amplified and corrected together, any resulting skew would affect both groups equally. A moderate but significant shortening of TCRB CDR3 length was observed in type 1 diabetes patients in all four CD4+ subsets. Because cDNA was sequenced instead of genomic DNA, activated cells with high expression could be over-represented, although the groups did not differ in activation or CD3 levels.

This clone was counted only a few times. What antigen it recognizes has not been identified. Base quality data are lacking; no much larger clone is found one base away. The entire amount of isolated RNA was reverse transcribed using the High Capacity cDNA Reverse Transcription Kit, so the sequenced TCRB transcripts were expressed ones. Deep immunoSEQ sequencing was applied to naive, central memory and regulatory T cell samples, giving an average of around 4 million total reads per sample. Sorted cells were lysed in RLT buffer and RNA was extracted with DNase-treated RNeasy Micro or Mini kits, depending on cell number. To prevent cross-contamination, each cell subset was processed individually, whereas patient and healthy donor samples were processed jointly. The immunoSEQ multiplex PCR was used to amplify TCRB sequences from cDNA, yielding 87-bp fragments that span the CDR3 region. Sequencing of the amplicons was done on the Illumina HiSeq platform. The study's own analysis went as follows. PCR bias was corrected computationally using synthetic template baselines, and reads within Hamming distance 2 were collapsed, with unmergeable singletons discarded. Reads were aligned to IMGT to assign V, D and J genes, CDR3 length, and insertions or deletions at six rearrangement sites. Clonotype counts were normalized to sorted cell number within each subset before computing true diversity and Gini coefficients with the tcR R package. Repertoire sharing was quantified using the overlap coefficient calculated on TCRB nucleotide sequences. As a proxy for the pre-selection repertoire, out-of-frame TCRB sequences from naive cells were analyzed. Not all clones reach the TCRdb copy of this immuneACCESS table, which keeps in-frame sequences only. Checked studies attribute under half of the gap to unresolved V genes and leave the rest unexplained. The V and J calls and the clone size are those of that table, but D and trimming were determined from the DNA. This sample comprises 250,000 to 350,000 clones, roughly an eighth of them detected only once. The ten largest clones represent 0.017% of the sample.

V is cut back by 5 bases and J by 2 bases, with 5 bases in the junction unmatched. From a lookup of the germline V gene (reference sequence), CDR1 and CDR2 are LNHDA and SQIVND. Reading from cysteine to phenylalanine, the CDR3 counts 14 amino acids. Here the CDR3 DNA is all that survives: 42 bases in frame from base 1. A single peripheral blood draw of about 116 mL on average was collected from each donor into heparinised tubes. A BD FACSAria II was used to sort naive, central memory, regulatory and stem cell-like memory CD4+ T cells with a panel that included CD45RO, CCR7, CD25, CD127, CD95 and CD27. Purity was above 98% for every sorted population. PBMCs were isolated immediately by Lymphoprep density gradient centrifugation and stained directly without culture. Samples were stained and sorted in pairs, with one healthy donor and one patient per experiment, so that batch effects were minimized.

The sequence came from a man aged 25 to 40 with type 1 diabetes. Sequenced input: naive CD4+ T cells from blood. The label giving this sample's cell subset or site can be read as: true naive CD4+ T cells. Recombination connected TRBV19 to TRBJ2-7; TRBD1 aligns with 8 central bases. CDR3 reads: CASSVRDRTYEQYF. The DNA sequence follows: TGTGCCAGTAGTGTCCGGGACAGGACCTACGAGCAGTACTTC.